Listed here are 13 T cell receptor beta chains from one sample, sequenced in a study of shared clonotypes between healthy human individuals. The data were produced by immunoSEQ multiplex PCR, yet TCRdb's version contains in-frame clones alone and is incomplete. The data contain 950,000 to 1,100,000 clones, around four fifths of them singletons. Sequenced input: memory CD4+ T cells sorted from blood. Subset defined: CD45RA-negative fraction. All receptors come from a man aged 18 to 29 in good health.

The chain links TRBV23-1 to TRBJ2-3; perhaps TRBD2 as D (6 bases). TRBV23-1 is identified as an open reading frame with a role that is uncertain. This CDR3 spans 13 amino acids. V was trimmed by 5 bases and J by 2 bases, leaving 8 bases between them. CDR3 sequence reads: CASSWDFTDTQYF. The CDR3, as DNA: TGCGCCAGCAGTTGGGACTTCACAGATACGCAGTATTTT.

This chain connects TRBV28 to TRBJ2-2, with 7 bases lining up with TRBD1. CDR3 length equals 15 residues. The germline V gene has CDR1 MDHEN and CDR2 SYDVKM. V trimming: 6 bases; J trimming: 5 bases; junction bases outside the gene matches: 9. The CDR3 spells CASSPYKGATGELFF. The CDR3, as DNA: TGTGCCAGCAGCCCTTACAAGGGGGCTACCGGGGAGCTGTTTTTT.

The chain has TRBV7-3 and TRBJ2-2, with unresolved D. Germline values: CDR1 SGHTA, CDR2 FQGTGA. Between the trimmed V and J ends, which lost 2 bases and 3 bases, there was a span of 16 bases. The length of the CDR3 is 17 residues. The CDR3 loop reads CASSLARDRVDTGELFF. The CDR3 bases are TGTGCCAGCAGCTTAGCTAGGGATAGGGTGGACACCGGGGAGCTGTTTTTT.

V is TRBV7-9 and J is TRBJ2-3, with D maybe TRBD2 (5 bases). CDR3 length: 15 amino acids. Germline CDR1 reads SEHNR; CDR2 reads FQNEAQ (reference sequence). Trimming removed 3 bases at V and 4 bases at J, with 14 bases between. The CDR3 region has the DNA TGTGCCAGCAGCTTCCTCCCCGGGGTAGCAGATACGCAGTATTTT. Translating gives CASSFLPGVADTQYF.

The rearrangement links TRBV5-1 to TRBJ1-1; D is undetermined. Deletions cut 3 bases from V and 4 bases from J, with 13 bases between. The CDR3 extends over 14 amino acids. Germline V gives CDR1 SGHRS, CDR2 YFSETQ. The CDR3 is CASSWSPVGTEAFF. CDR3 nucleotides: TGCGCCAGCAGCTGGTCTCCCGTCGGCACTGAAGCTTTCTTT. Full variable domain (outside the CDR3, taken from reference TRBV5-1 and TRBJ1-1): KAGVTQTPRYLIKTRGQQVTLSCSPISGHRSVSWYQQTPGQGLQFLFEYFSETQRNKGNFPGRFSGRQFSNSRSEMNVSTLELGDSALYLCASSWSPVGTEAFFGQGTRLTVV.

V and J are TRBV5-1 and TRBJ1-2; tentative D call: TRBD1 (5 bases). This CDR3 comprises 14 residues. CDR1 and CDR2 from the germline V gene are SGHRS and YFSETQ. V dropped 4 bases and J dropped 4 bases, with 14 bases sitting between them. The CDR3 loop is CASSLRWGSYGYTF. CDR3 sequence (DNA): TGCGCCAGCAGCCTTCGATGGGGGTCCTATGGCTACACCTTC.

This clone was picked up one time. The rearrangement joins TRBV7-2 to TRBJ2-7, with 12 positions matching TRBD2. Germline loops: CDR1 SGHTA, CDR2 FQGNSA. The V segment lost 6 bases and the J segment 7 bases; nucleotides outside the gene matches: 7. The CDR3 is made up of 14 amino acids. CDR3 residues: CASRMTSGGGEQYF. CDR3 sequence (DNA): TGTGCCAGCAGGATGACTAGCGGGGGCGGGGAGCAGTACTTC.

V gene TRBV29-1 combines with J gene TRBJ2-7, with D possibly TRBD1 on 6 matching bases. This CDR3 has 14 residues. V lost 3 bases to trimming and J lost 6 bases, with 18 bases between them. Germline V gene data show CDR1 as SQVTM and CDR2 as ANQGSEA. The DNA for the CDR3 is TGCAGCGTTGACAGGGGATCTATGGGGGCCGAGCAGTACTTC. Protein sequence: CSVDRGSMGAEQYF.

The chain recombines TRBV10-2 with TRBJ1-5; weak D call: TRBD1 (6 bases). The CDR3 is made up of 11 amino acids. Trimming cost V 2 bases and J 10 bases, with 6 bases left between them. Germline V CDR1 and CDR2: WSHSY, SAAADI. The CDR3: CASSEGGPQHF. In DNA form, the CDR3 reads TGCGCCAGCAGTGAGGGGGGCCCCCAGCATTTT.

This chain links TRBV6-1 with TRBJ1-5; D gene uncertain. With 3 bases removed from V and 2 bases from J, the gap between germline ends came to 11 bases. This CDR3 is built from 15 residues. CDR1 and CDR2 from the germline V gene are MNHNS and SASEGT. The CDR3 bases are TGTGCCAGCAGTGATGGGCCTTGGGGCAATCAGCCCCAGCATTTT. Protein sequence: CASSDGPWGNQPQHF.

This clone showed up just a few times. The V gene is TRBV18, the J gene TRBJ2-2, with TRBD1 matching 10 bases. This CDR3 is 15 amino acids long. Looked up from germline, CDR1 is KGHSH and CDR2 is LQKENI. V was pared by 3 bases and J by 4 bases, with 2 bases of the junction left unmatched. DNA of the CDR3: TGTGCCAGCTCACCCGGACAGGGGGTCACCGGGGAGCTGTTTTTT. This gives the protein CASSPGQGVTGELFF.

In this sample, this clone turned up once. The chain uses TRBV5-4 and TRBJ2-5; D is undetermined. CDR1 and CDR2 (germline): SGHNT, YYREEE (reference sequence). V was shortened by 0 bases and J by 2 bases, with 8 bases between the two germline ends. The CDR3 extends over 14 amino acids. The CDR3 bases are TGTGCCAGCAGCTTGGGGCAGCTACAAGAGACCCAGTACTTC. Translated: CASSLGQLQETQYF.

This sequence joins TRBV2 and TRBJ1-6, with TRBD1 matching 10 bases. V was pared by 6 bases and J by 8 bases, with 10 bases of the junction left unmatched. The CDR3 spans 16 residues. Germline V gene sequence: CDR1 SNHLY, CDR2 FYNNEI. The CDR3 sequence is CASRDIRQGADSPLHF. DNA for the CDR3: TGTGCCAGCAGAGATATTCGACAGGGGGCGGATTCACCCCTCCACTTT.